This is a list of T cell receptor beta chains from one sample in a study of post-analysis software for immune sequencing data. Each CDR3 protein is one row after TCRdb ran MiXCR on the PCR reads. The profile covers just over 250,000 distinct CDR3 sequences, with about 38% appearing a single time and more than 4% taken by the ten largest. The sample consisted of blood. Receptors originate from a girl aged 5-17 years with multiple sclerosis. Both conserved end residues are part of each CDR3. D genes are given only for firm matches.

D,V,CDR3
NA,TRBV29-1,CSGGRGGTEAFF
NA,TRBV12-3/TRBV12-4,CASSPSPDGANYGYTF
NA,TRBV20-1,CSASPGAGQPQHF
NA,TRBV14,CASSQEVQGFGYTF
NA,TRBV9,CASSVDLARERELFF
TRBD1,TRBV7-9,CASSLFGTVSRGYTF
NA,TRBV29-1,CSVMGRDIQPPPKLSPLHF
NA,TRBV7-2,CASSLGSGALNTEAFF
NA,TRBV20-1,CSASLPGGVETQYF
NA,TRBV10-3,CAISGGSDTQYF
NA,TRBV27,CASSLEQRFGSYNEQFF
TRBD2,TRBV11-2,CASSLRGLAGGPWNEQFF
TRBD1,TRBV3-1,CASSPTGAGSPLHF
TRBD1,TRBV5-1,CASSRDRGNTDTQYF
TRBD2,TRBV3-1,CASSTTSGADTQYF
TRBD1,TRBV12-3/TRBV12-4,CASSKDRGNSQPQHF
TRBD1,TRBV7-6,CASRAGGAYNEQFF
TRBD2,TRBV7-8,CASSFGLAGAWEQFF
NA,TRBV7-9,CASSLFGAGVTEAFF
TRBD2,TRBV7-2,CASSGGTSGGAGGTDTQYF
NA,TRBV28,CASTPSSQNIQYF
NA,TRBV12-3/TRBV12-4,CASSLAGSTDAQYF
TRBD1,TRBV28,CASHGAPGTVQETQYF
NA,TRBV11-2,CASSSPLKGPTDTQYF
NA,TRBV6-5,CASREYGSYEQYF
NA,TRBV3-1,CASNGTRGSYNEQFF
NA,TRBV5-5,CASSLVSPIPDNEQYF
NA,TRBV7-8,CASSLAGTDRDYTF
NA,TRBV29-1,CSVEEGRGHAEAFF
NA,TRBV11-2,CASSAAYEQYF
NA,TRBV12-3/TRBV12-4,CASSLFRDNNQPQHF
NA,TRBV28,CASSLFPRNNNEQFF
NA,TRBV7-6,CASSLNARTSSGNTIYF
NA,TRBV6-1,CASSPDGGLYGGYTF
NA,TRBV15,CATSREDIQYF
NA,TRBV6-5,CASSYAKGPYSEQFF